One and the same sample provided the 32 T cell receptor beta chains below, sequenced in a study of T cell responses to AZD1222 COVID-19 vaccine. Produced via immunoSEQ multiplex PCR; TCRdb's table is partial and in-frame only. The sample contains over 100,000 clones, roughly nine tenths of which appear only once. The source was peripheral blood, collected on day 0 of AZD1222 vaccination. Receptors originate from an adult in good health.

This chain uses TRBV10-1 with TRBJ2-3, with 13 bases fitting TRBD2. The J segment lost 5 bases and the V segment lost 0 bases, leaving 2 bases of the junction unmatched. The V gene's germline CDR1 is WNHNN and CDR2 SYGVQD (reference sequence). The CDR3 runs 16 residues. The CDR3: CASSESRTSGRDTQYF. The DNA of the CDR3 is TGCGCCAGCAGTGAGTCGAGGACTAGCGGGAGAGATACGCAGTATTTT.

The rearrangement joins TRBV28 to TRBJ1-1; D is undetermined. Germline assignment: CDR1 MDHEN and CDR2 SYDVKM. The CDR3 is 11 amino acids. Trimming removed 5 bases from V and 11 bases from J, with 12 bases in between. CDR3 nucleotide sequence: TGTGCCAGCAGTAAGACCGGATCGGCTTTCTTT. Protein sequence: CASSKTGSAFF.

The DNA for the CDR3 is TGTGCCAGCAGCCAGAGACAGGGGTCCTACGAGCAGTACTTC. Residues: CASSQRQGSYEQYF. The chain has TRBV11-2 and TRBJ2-7; TRBD1 agrees at 8 bases. This CDR3 has 14 residues. V shed 5 bases, J shed 1 base, and the junction held 4 bases outside the gene matches. The V gene's germline CDR1 is SGHAT and CDR2 FQNNGV. The full variable domain, completed using reference TRBV11-2 and TRBJ2-7, is EAGVAQSPRYKIIEKRQSVAFWCNPISGHATLYWYQQILGQGPKLLIQFQNNGVVDDSQLPKDRFSAERLKGVDSTLKIQPAKLEDSAVYLCASSQRQGSYEQYFGPGTRLTVT.

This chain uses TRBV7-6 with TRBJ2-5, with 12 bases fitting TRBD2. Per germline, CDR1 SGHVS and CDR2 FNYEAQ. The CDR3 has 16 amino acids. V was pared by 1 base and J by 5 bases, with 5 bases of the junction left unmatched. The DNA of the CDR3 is TGTGCCAGCAGCTTAGGGACTAGCGGGAAGAGGGAGACCCAGTACTTC. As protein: CASSLGTSGKRETQYF.

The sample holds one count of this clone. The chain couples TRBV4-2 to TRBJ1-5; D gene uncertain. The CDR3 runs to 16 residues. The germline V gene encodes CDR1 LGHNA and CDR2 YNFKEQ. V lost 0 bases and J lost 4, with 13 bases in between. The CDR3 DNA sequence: TGTGCCAGCAGCCAAGAGGCCAGACTGAGAAATCAGCCCCAGCATTTT. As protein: CASSQEARLRNQPQHF.

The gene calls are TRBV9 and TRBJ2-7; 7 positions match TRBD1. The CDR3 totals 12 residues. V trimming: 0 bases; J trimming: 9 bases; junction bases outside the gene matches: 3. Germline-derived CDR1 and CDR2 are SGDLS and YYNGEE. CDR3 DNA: TGTGCCAGCAGCGTAGGCACAGGGGCGCAGTACTTC. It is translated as CASSVGTGAQYF.

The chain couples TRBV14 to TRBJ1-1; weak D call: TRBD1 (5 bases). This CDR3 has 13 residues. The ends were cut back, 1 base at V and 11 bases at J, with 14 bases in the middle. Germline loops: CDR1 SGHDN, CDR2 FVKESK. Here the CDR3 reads CASSQGAGRMAFF. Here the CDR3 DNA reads TGTGCCAGCAGCCAAGGAGCAGGGAGGATGGCTTTCTTT.

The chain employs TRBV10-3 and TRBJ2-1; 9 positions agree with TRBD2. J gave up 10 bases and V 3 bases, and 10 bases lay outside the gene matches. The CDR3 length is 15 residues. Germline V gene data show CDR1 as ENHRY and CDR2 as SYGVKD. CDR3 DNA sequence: TGTGCCATCAGTGACTACAATAGCGGGAGCCCAGAGCAGTTCTTC. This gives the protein CAISDYNSGSPEQFF.

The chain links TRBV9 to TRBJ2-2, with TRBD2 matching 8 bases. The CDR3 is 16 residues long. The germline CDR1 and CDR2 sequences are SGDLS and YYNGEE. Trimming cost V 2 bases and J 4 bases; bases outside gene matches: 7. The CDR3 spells CASSVAPGTSTGELFF. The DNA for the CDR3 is TGTGCCAGCAGCGTGGCCCCCGGGACTAGCACCGGGGAGCTGTTTTTT.

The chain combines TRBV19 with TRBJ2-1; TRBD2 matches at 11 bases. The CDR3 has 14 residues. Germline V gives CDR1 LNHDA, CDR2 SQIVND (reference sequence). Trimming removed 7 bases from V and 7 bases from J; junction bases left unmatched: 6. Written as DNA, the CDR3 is TGTGCCAGTAATGGGCTAGCGGGAGGAAATGAGCAGTTCTTC. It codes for CASNGLAGGNEQFF. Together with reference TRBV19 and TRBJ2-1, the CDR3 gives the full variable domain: DGGITQSPKYLFRKEGQNVTLSCEQNLNHDAMYWYRQDPGQGLRLIYYSQIVNDFQKGDIAEGYSVSREKKESFPLTVTSAQKNPTAFYLCASNGLAGGNEQFFGPGTRLTVL.

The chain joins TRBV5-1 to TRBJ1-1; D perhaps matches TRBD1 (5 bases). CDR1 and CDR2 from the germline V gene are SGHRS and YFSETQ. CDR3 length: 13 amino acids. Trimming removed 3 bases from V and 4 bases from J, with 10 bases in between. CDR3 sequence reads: CASSYGGSTEAFF. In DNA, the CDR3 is TGCGCCAGCAGCTACGGGGGAAGCACTGAAGCTTTCTTT.

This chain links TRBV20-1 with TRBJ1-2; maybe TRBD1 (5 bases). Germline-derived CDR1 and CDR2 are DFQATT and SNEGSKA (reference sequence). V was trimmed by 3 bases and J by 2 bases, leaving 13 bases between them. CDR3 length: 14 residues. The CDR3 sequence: CSASSPGGNYGYTF. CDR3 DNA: TGCAGTGCTAGTTCTCCGGGGGGGAACTATGGCTACACCTTC.

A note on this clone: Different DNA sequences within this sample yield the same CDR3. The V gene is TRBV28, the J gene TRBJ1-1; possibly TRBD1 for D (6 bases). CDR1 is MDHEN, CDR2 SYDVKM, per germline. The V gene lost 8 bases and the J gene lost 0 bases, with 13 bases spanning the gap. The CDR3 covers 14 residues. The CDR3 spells CASSGGALNTEAFF. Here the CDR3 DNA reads TGTGCCAGCTCGGGGGGGGCACTGAACACTGAAGCTTTCTTT.

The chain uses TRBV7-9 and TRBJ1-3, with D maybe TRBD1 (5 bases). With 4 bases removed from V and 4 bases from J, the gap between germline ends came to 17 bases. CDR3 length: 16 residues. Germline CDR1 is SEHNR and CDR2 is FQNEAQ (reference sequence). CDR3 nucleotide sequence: TGTGCCAGCAGCTCCAAAGGTGGGGGGTCCGGAAACACCATATATTTT. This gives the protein CASSSKGGGSGNTIYF.

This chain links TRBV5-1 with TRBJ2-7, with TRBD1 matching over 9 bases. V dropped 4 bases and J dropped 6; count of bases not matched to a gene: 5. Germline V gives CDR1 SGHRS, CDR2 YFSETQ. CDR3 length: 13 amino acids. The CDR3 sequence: CASSQDRGVEQYF. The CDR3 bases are TGCGCCAGCAGCCAGGACAGGGGTGTCGAGCAGTACTTC.

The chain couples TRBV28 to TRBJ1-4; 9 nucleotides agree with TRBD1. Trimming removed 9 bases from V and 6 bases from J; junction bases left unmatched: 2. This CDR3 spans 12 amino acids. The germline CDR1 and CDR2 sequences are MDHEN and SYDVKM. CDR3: CASGTGYEKLFF. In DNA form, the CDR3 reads TGTGCCAGTGGGACAGGGTATGAAAAACTGTTTTTT.

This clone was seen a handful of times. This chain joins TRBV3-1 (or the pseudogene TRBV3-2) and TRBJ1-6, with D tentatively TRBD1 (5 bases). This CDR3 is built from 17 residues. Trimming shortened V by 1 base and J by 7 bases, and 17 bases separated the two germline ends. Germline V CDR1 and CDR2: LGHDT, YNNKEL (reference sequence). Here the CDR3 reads CASSQGPGWGFNSPLHF. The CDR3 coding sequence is TGTGCCAGCAGCCAAGGCCCAGGTTGGGGGTTCAATTCACCCCTCCACTTT.

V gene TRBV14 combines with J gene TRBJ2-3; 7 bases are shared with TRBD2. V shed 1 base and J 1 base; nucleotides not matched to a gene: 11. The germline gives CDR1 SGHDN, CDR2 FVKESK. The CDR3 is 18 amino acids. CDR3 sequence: CASSQAQLRGRGTDTQYF. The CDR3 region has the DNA TGTGCCAGCAGCCAAGCCCAGTTGAGAGGGAGGGGCACAGATACGCAGTATTTT.

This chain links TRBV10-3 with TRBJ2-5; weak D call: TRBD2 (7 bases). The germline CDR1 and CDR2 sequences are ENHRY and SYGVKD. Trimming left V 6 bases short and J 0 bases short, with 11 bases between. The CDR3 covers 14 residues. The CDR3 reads CAISRGGYQETQYF. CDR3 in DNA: TGTGCCATCAGCAGGGGAGGGTACCAAGAGACCCAGTACTTC.

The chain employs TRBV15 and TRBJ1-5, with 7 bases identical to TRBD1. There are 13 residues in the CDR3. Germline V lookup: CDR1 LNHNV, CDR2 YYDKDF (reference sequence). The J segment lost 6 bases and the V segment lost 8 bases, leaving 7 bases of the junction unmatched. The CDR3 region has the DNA TGTGCCACCGCCGGGACAGCATTTCAGCCCCAGCATTTT. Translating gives CATAGTAFQPQHF.

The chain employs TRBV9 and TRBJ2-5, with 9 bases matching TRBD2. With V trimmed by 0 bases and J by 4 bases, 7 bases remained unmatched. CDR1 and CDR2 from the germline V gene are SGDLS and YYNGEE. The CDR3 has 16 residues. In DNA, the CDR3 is TGTGCCAGCAGCGTAGATGCGGGAGGGCCGGGAGAGACCCAGTACTTC. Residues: CASSVDAGGPGETQYF. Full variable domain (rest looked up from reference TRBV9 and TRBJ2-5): DSGVTQTPKHLITATGQRVTLRCSPRSGDLSVYWYQQSLDQGLQFLIQYYNGEERAKGNILERFSAQQFPDLHSELNLSSLELGDSALYFCASSVDAGGPGETQYFGPGTRLLVL.

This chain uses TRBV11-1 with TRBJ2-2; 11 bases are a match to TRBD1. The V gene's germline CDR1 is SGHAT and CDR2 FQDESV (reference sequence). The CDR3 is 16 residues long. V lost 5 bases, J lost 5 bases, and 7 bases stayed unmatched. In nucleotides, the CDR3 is TGTGCCAGCAGCCTCGGACAGGGGGCAAGTACCGGGGAGCTGTTTTTT. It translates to CASSLGQGASTGELFF.

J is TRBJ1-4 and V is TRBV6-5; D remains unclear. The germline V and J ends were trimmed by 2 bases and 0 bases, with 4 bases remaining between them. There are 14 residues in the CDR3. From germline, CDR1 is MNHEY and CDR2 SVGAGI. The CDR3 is CASSYSATNEKLFF. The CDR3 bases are TGTGCCAGCAGTTACAGTGCAACTAATGAAAAACTGTTTTTT.

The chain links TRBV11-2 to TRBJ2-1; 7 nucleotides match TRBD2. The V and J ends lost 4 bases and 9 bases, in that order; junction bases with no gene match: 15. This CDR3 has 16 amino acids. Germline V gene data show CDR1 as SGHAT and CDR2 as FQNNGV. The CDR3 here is CASSSPRGGSLGEQFF. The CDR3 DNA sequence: TGTGCCAGCAGCTCGCCCCGAGGCGGGAGTTTGGGTGAGCAGTTCTTC. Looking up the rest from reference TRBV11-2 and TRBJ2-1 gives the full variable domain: EAGVAQSPRYKIIEKRQSVAFWCNPISGHATLYWYQQILGQGPKLLIQFQNNGVVDDSQLPKDRFSAERLKGVDSTLKIQPAKLEDSAVYLCASSSPRGGSLGEQFFGPGTRLTVL.

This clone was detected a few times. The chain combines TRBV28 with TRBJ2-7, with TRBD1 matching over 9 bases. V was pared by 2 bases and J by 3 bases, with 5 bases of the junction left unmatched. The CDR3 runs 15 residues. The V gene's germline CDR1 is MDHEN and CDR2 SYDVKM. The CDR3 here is CASSLPGTGIYEQYF. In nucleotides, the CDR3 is TGTGCCAGCAGTTTACCTGGGACAGGGATCTACGAGCAGTACTTC. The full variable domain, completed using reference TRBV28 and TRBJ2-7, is DVKVTQSSRYLVKRTGEKVFLECVQDMDHENMFWYRQDPGLGLRLIYFSYDVKMKEKGDIPEGYSVSREKKERFSLILESASTNQTSMYLCASSLPGTGIYEQYFGPGTRLTVT.

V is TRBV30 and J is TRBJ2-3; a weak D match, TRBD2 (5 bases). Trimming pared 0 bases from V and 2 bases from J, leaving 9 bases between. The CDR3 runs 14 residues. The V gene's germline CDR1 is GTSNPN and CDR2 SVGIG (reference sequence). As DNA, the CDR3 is TGTGCCTGGAGTGTCGGACTTTCCACAGATACGCAGTATTTT. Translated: CAWSVGLSTDTQYF.

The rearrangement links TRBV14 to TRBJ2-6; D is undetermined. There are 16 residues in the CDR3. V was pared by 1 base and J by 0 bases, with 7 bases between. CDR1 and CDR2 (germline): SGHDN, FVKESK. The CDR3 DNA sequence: TGTGCCAGCAGCCAAGCGGGTAGCTCTGGGGCCAACGTCCTGACTTTC. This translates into CASSQAGSSGANVLTF.

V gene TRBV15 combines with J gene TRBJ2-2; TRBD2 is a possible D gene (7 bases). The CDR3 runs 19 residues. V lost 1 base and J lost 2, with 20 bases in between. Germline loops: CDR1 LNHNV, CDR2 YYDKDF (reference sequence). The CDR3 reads CATSRARGGRVGNTGELFF. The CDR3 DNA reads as TGTGCCACCAGCAGAGCCAGAGGGGGGAGGGTCGGAAACACCGGGGAGCTGTTTTTT.

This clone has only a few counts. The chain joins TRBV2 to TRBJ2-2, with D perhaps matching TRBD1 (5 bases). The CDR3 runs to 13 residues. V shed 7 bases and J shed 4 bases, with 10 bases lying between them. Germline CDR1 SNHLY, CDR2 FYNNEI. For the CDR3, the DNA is TGTGCCAGCACCAAAGGGGTCACCGGGGAGCTGTTTTTT. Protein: CASTKGVTGELFF. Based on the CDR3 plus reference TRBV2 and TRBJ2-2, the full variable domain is EPEVTQTPSHQVTQMGQEVILRCVPISNHLYFYWYRQILGQKVEFLVSFYNNEISEKSEIFDDQFSVERPDGSNFTLKIRSTKLEDSAMYFCASTKGVTGELFFGEGSRLTVL.

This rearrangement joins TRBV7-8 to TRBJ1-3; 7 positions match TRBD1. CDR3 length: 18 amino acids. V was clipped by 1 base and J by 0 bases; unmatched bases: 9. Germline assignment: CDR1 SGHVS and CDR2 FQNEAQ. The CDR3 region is CASSLGVPGQSSGNTIYF. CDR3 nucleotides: TGTGCCAGCAGCTTAGGGGTCCCGGGACAGAGCTCTGGAAACACCATATATTTT.

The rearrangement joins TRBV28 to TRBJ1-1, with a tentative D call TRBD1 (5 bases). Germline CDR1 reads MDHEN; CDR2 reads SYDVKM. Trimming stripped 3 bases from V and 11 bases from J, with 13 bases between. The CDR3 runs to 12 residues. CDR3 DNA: TGTGCCAGCAGTTTCAGACAGTCGAACGCTTTCTTT. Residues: CASSFRQSNAFF.

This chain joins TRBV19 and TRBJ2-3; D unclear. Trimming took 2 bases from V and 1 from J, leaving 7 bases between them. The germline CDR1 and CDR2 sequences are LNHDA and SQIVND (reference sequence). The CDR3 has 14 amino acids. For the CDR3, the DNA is TGTGCCAGTAGTATATCCAGCGGCACAGATACGCAGTATTTT. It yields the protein CASSISSGTDTQYF.